A single sample gave rise to the 17 T cell receptor beta chains below, sequenced in a study of control samples from healthy donors and cancer patients. Method: immunoSEQ multiplex PCR; TCRdb's copy keeps in-frame clones and lacks some. The sample carries roughly 70,000 clones, approximately 84% recorded once. The sample was blood. These receptors were taken from a man aged 45-65 years in good health.

The rearrangement joins TRBV7-2 to TRBJ1-3; D is undetermined. This CDR3 spans 13 amino acids. V lost 1 base and J lost 8, with 9 bases in between. The germline CDR1 and CDR2 sequences are SGHTA and FQGNSA. CDR3 loop: CASSLEYAHTIYF. DNA of the CDR3: TGTGCCAGCAGCTTAGAATATGCTCACACCATATATTTT.

This clone was picked up a small number of times. The chain employs TRBV4-3 and TRBJ2-3; 7 bases map to TRBD1. Germline-derived CDR1 and CDR2 are LGHNA and YSLEER. V shed 0 bases and J 4 bases; nucleotides not matched to a gene: 4. The CDR3 has 15 residues. The CDR3 DNA sequence: TGCGCCAGCAGCCAAGATCTAGGGACAGCAGATACGCAGTATTTT. This codes for CASSQDLGTADTQYF.

This clone was detected a few times. V usage is TRBV10-3 and J usage is TRBJ2-7; the D gene is possibly TRBD2 (7 bases). V gave up 8 bases and J gave up 2 bases, with 16 bases separating them. The CDR3 spans 14 residues. CDR1 and CDR2 (germline): ENHRY, SYGVKD. The CDR3 bases are TGTGCCATCGCCTCCGGGGAGGGGGCCTACGAGCAGTACTTC. Translated, it gives CAIASGEGAYEQYF.

The chain couples TRBV30 to TRBJ2-5; a possible D gene is TRBD2 (5 bases). Germline assignment: CDR1 GTSNPN and CDR2 SVGIG (reference sequence). V was cut by 4 bases and J by 4 bases, with 10 bases left in between. CDR3 length equals 12 residues. The DNA for the CDR3 is TGTGCCTGGAACGGACGGGGAGAGACCCAGTACTTC. Protein product: CAWNGRGETQYF.

The rearrangement links TRBV2 to TRBJ1-2; 7 nucleotides align to TRBD1. This CDR3 has 13 amino acids. The ends lost 4 bases at V and 3 bases at J; junction bases unmatched: 2. Germline CDR1 is SNHLY and CDR2 is FYNNEI. CDR3 in DNA: TGTGCCAGCAGTGTTCAGGGGGACTATGGCTACACCTTC. It codes for CASSVQGDYGYTF.

V and J are TRBV6-1 and TRBJ1-2; D is unresolved. V lost 2 bases, J lost 6 bases, and 13 bases lay in between. This CDR3 is built from 14 residues. Germline assignment: CDR1 MNHNS and CDR2 SASEGT. CDR3: CASSENLQIDGYTF. The DNA of the CDR3 is TGTGCCAGCAGTGAAAACTTACAGATTGATGGCTACACCTTC.

CDR3: CAWSPGTEKAFF. As DNA, the CDR3 is TGTGCCTGGAGCCCCGGGACAGAGAAAGCTTTCTTT. The chain has TRBV30 and TRBJ1-1, with TRBD1 matching over 7 bases. Germline loops: CDR1 GTSNPN, CDR2 SVGIG (reference sequence). This CDR3 has 12 amino acids. V was pared by 3 bases and J by 9 bases, with 7 bases of the junction left unmatched.

This clone was counted once. V and J are TRBV5-6 and TRBJ1-4, with 9 bases fitting TRBD1. CDR1 SGHDT and CDR2 YYEEEE come from the germline V gene. Trimming at V came to 2 bases and at J to 8 bases, leaving 7 bases not matched to a gene. This CDR3 has 15 amino acids. DNA of the CDR3: TGTGCCAGCAGCTTCGAGACAGGGGGAAGAGAAAAACTGTTTTTT. Protein product: CASSFETGGREKLFF.

The gene calls are TRBV24-1 and TRBJ2-1; perhaps D is TRBD1 or TRBD2 (6 bases each). The V gene's germline CDR1 is KGHDR and CDR2 SFDVKD. The ends were cut back, 4 bases at V and 8 bases at J, with 23 bases in the middle. This CDR3 has 17 residues. CDR3 sequence (DNA): TGTGCCACCAGTGACCCCCAGGGATTCGGGAGACAGGATGAGCAGTTCTTC. Protein: CATSDPQGFGRQDEQFF.

CDR3 amino acids: CAWSVPENTEAFF. In DNA, the CDR3 is TGTGCCTGGAGTGTACCGGAGAACACTGAAGCTTTCTTT. This chain joins TRBV30 and TRBJ1-1; D unresolved. Germline CDR1 reads GTSNPN; CDR2 reads SVGIG (reference sequence). Trimming took off 0 bases at V and 1 base at J, with 6 bases between the two ends. The CDR3 runs 13 residues. The whole variable domain, remainder taken from reference TRBV30 and TRBJ1-1, is SQTIHQWPATLVQPVGSPLSLECTVEGTSNPNLYWYRQAAGRGLQLLFYSVGIGQISSEVPQNLSASRPQDRQFILSSKKLLLSDSGFYLCAWSVPENTEAFFGQGTRLTVV.

The chain has TRBV6-5 and TRBJ2-1; D not resolved. In germline, CDR1 is MNHEY, CDR2 SVGAGI. V was clipped by 2 bases and J by 6 bases, with 2 bases between them. This CDR3 has 11 amino acids. CDR3 sequence (DNA): TGTGCCAGCAGTTACATCAATGAGCAGTTCTTC. Its protein is CASSYINEQFF.

This clone occurred a few times. The J gene is TRBJ2-1, the V gene TRBV6-5; D is possibly TRBD2 (6 bases). V was clipped by 6 bases and J by 0 bases, with 9 bases between them. Germline V CDR1 and CDR2: MNHEY, SVGAGI. The CDR3 sequence is 14 residues long. Written as DNA, the CDR3 is TGTGCCAGCAGAGAGGAGGGCTCCTACAATGAGCAGTTCTTC. Protein sequence: CASREEGSYNEQFF.

The rearrangement uses TRBV29-1 and TRBJ2-5; D ambiguous. Germline V gene lookup returns CDR1 SQVTM and CDR2 ANQGSEA. Between the trimmed V and J ends, which lost 2 bases and 5 bases, there was a span of 9 bases. The CDR3 runs 12 residues. This CDR3 is CSVETAAETQYF. The CDR3 DNA reads as TGCAGCGTTGAAACAGCTGCGGAGACCCAGTACTTC.

The J gene is TRBJ1-4, the V gene TRBV5-1; 7 nucleotides line up with TRBD1. Germline-derived CDR1 and CDR2 are SGHRS and YFSETQ. There are 16 residues in the CDR3. V dropped 0 bases and J dropped 7; count of bases not matched to a gene: 9. CDR3 nucleotide sequence: TGCGCCAGCAGCTTGGGAGGACAGGTAGTGGGTGAAAAACTGTTTTTT. Translated: CASSLGGQVVGEKLFF.

This clone occurred once. The chain joins TRBV29-1 to TRBJ2-3; 8 bases fit TRBD2. After removal of 6 bases from V and 13 bases from J, the junction contained 6 bases not matched to a gene. CDR3 length equals 10 residues. Germline CDR1 is SQVTM and CDR2 is ANQGSEA. The CDR3 is CSVSGTSEYF. The CDR3 DNA is TGCAGCGTATCCGGGACTAGTGAGTATTTT.

The V gene is TRBV5-4, the J gene TRBJ1-2, with 9 bases lining up with TRBD1. Germline V lookup: CDR1 SGHNT, CDR2 YYREEE (reference sequence). With V trimmed by 0 bases and J by 8 bases, 8 bases remained unmatched. The CDR3 has 15 amino acids. The CDR3 DNA sequence: TGTGCCAGCAGCTTGGCCCGGACAGGGGAAGGGGGCTACACCTTC. This sequence encodes CASSLARTGEGGYTF.

The rearrangement joins TRBV12-3 or TRBV12-4 to TRBJ2-7; D call uncertain. The CDR3 extends over 10 amino acids. The V end was cut by 8 bases, the J end by 9 bases, with 11 bases between. The CDR3 here is CASGEARQYF. In DNA form, the CDR3 reads TGTGCCAGCGGGGAAGCAAGGCAGTACTTC.